The entry below gives a single TCR beta chain sequence along with its context. This sample was included in a study of blood T cell repertoires in COVID-19. Study information: Sources were T cells, B-cell-depleted T cells, or PBMCs; the material itself was cDNA or gDNA.

This table comes from immunoSEQ multiplex PCR, and its TCRdb copy is limited to in-frame clones, with some not included. The data contain under 200,000 clones, about 90% of them seen just once; the ten biggest clones take up roughly 7%. The study assigned cohorts using participant-reported clinical history. Cohort 3 recovered donors had two negative PCRs, clearance, or symptom resolution. The clonotype comes from a woman aged 45 to 65 who had recovered from COVID-19. Sequenced sample: PBMCs or T cells enriched from blood (not recorded which).

This CDR3 is CASGREGNQPQHF. The CDR3 coding sequence is TGTGCCAGTGGGAGGGAGGGCAATCAGCCCCAGCATTTT. The V gene is TRBV2, the J gene TRBJ1-5; D gene ambiguous. The germline gives CDR1 SNHLY, CDR2 FYNNEI. This CDR3 region has 13 residues. V was pared by 9 bases and J by 2 bases, with 11 bases between.